This T cell receptor beta chain came from a study of shared clonotypes between healthy human individuals. Study observations and caveats: Clonotypes that were shared across a handful of donors made up roughly 5% of naive CD4 clonotypes.

Original handling: Filtering differed, since immunoSEQ gave only junction sequences and no quality scores. The repertoire was sequenced with immunoSEQ multiplex PCR; TCRdb's copy has only in-frame clones and lacks some. V, J and clone size are taken as reported in that table, and D and trimming were inferred from the DNA itself. The sample contains fewer than 2.5 million clones, 80% to 95% of which appear only once. As regards this clone: Its target is unknown.

The V gene's germline CDR1 is SGHDN and CDR2 FVKESK. J gave up 6 bases and V 4 bases, and 12 bases lay outside the gene matches. CDR3 length equals 16 residues. The sequenced material came from naive CD4+ T cells from PBMCs. Indicated subset: CD45RA+ positively selected. The chain uses TRBV14 and TRBJ2-7, with 10 bases aligning to TRBD1. The receptor comes from a man younger than 35 in good health. Some clones in this sample may be carry-over from other donors' samples. CDR3 coding DNA: TGTGCCAGCAGCCCCCCCGGGACAGGGGTCCTCTGCGAGCAGTACTTC. Translating it yields CASSPPGTGVLCEQYF.